This TCR beta chain emerged from a study of T cells in Graves' hyperthyroidism and ophthalmopathy. Study details: Peripheral blood was drawn at first diagnosis, prior to all treatment. Study findings and constraints: Separating ophthalmopathy from stable hyperthyroidism was achieved by a 13 V-J model. Also found in blood were most expanded thyroid clonotypes above 0.001.

With duration under 3 months, ophthalmopathy was active: Clinical Activity Score at least 3, NOSPECS at least 4. This clonotype appeared many times. Its antigen is still unknown. Amplification of TCR beta CDR3 regions was performed using RNA transcripts as template. HTBI primers drove first-round RT-PCR of the TCR CDR3. TCRdb called the multiplex PCR reads again in MiXCR, with one record for every CDR3 protein. The data show some 580,000 distinct CDR3 sequences, roughly a sixth seen once. Sequenced sample: blood. This sequence originates from a woman between 40 and 55 years old with Graves' ophthalmopathy.

This chain's CDR3 is CASSSLNRGGATDTQYF. CDR3 coding DNA: TGTGCCAGCAGTTCCCTTAACCGCGGGGGGGCTACAGATACGCAGTATTTT. This chain uses TRBV2 with TRBJ2-3; 9 positions match TRBD2. Losses at the gene ends were 5 bases for V and 3 bases for J; bases not matched to a gene: 12. The germline gives CDR1 SNHLY, CDR2 FYNNEI. The CDR3 covers 17 residues.